The next 13 T cell receptor beta chains were all read from a single sample in a study of response to subunit inactivated influenza vaccine. TCRdb reprocessed the RT-PCR reads via MiXCR and lists one record per CDR3 protein. This table holds 500,000 or so distinct CDR3 sequences, approximately 10% found once. The sample in question was PBMCs from blood, obtained roughly 47 days after vaccination. These receptors were collected from a man aged 50 to 60 who received an inactivated influenza vaccine.

This chain connects TRBV19 to TRBJ2-1; possibly TRBD1 for D (5 bases). CDR1 is LNHDA, CDR2 SQIVND, per germline (reference sequence). V lost 7 bases and J 7 bases, leaving 14 bases between the germline ends. The CDR3 is 13 residues long. The CDR3 DNA is TGTGCCAGTATTGGTAGGGGAATTAATGAGCAGTTCTTC. Translation: CASIGRGINEQFF.

V and J are TRBV2 and TRBJ1-2, with D perhaps TRBD1 (6 bases). Trimming shortened V by 6 bases and J by 4 bases, and 12 bases separated the two germline ends. The CDR3 sequence is 13 residues long. The germline V gene has CDR1 SNHLY and CDR2 FYNNEI. The CDR3 DNA follows: TGTGCCAGCAGCGGACAGCAATTCTATGGCTACACCTTC. Its protein product is CASSGQQFYGYTF.

This chain joins TRBV28 and TRBJ1-4, with unresolved D. V lost 5 bases to trimming and J lost 8 bases, with 27 bases between them. This CDR3 is 18 amino acids long. Germline V gene data show CDR1 as MDHEN and CDR2 as SYDVKM. The CDR3 coding sequence is TGTGCCAGCAGTCTCCTCCGGGGTAAAGTTCTAGGACGCGAAAAACTGTTTTTT. This sequence encodes CASSLLRGKVLGREKLFF.

The gene calls are TRBV28 and TRBJ2-2; maybe TRBD2 (6 bases). The CDR3 runs to 15 residues. The V end lost 5 bases, the J end lost 2 bases, and 12 bases lay between the germline ends. In germline, CDR1 is MDHEN, CDR2 SYDVKM. The CDR3 region has the DNA TGTGCCAGCAGTCCCCCGGGAGCCAACACCGGGGAGCTGTTTTTT. Amino acids: CASSPPGANTGELFF. The complete variable domain, with remaining parts taken from reference TRBV28 and TRBJ2-2, reads DVKVTQSSRYLVKRTGEKVFLECVQDMDHENMFWYRQDPGLGLRLIYFSYDVKMKEKGDIPEGYSVSREKKERFSLILESASTNQTSMYLCASSPPGANTGELFFGEGSRLTVL.

Details on this clonotype: Its ends do not fully match the called genes, so a read error is possible. The genes are TRBV4-1 and TRBJ2-5; D not resolved. Germline CDR1 and CDR2: MGHRA and YSYEKL. The CDR3 sequence is 14 residues long. The CDR3 coding sequence is TGCGCCGGCAGCCAAGATACGTTCCGAGAGACCCAGTACTTC. Its translation is CAGSQDTFRETQYF.

This clonotype was recorded a few times. V is TRBV28 and J is TRBJ2-2, with D tentatively TRBD1 (5 bases). V was trimmed by 2 bases and J by 6 bases, leaving 10 bases between them. This CDR3 is built from 14 residues. From germline, CDR1 is MDHEN and CDR2 SYDVKM. Here the CDR3 DNA reads TGTGCCAGCAGTTTACCAGGGTTTCCCGGGGAGCTGTTTTTT. Its protein is CASSLPGFPGELFF.

The chain couples TRBV20-1 to TRBJ2-7; 7 bases are a match to TRBD1. With 4 bases clipped from V and 6 bases from J, the junction kept 12 bases outside the gene matches. The CDR3 has 14 amino acids. Germline values: CDR1 DFQATT, CDR2 SNEGSKA (reference sequence). This chain's CDR3 is CSANPSGQSSEQYF. The CDR3 DNA is TGCAGTGCTAACCCATCGGGACAGAGCTCCGAGCAGTACTTC.

This clonotype has ten or more counts. V and J are TRBV6-5 and TRBJ2-7; possibly TRBD1 for D (5 bases). CDR3 size: 15 residues. The germline gives CDR1 MNHEY, CDR2 SVGAGI. Between the trimmed V and J ends, which lost 1 base and 0 bases, there was a span of 10 bases. DNA of the CDR3: TGTGCCAGCAGTTACTTAGGCAGGGACTCCTACGAGCAGTACTTC. This translates into CASSYLGRDSYEQYF.

This clonotype was seen only a few times. The chain couples TRBV6-1 to TRBJ1-5, with a tentative D call TRBD1 (5 bases). Germline V gene sequence: CDR1 MNHNS, CDR2 SASEGT. Trimming took off 1 base at V and 8 bases at J, with 12 bases between the two ends. The CDR3 has 14 residues. CDR3 DNA: TGTGCCAGCAGTGAAGATTGGTTCAGGGAGCCCCAGCATTTT. This encodes CASSEDWFREPQHF.

This chain connects TRBV11-2 to TRBJ2-2; maybe TRBD2 (6 bases). The ends were cut back, 3 bases at V and 2 bases at J, with 19 bases in the middle. The CDR3 has 18 amino acids. Per germline, CDR1 SGHAT and CDR2 FQNNGV. The CDR3 loop is CASSFFPVGAGNTGELFF. The CDR3 DNA sequence: TGTGCCAGCAGCTTTTTTCCCGTTGGGGCGGGAAACACCGGGGAGCTGTTTTTT.

This clonotype was found a few times. This chain connects TRBV20-1 to TRBJ2-1; D ambiguous. V was shortened by 5 bases and J by 0 bases, with 14 bases between the two germline ends. Germline V gene data show CDR1 as DFQATT and CDR2 as SNEGSKA (reference sequence). This CDR3 is 15 amino acids long. The CDR3 sequence: CSAARGRSSYNEQFF. The CDR3 DNA reads TGCAGTGCTGCACGAGGCCGGAGCTCCTACAATGAGCAGTTCTTC.

This clonotype was counted only a few times. This sequence joins TRBV20-1 and TRBJ2-7; D remains ambiguous. Germline V lookup: CDR1 DFQATT, CDR2 SNEGSKA (reference sequence). V was trimmed by 7 bases and J by 3 bases, leaving 19 bases between them. The CDR3 covers 14 residues. CDR3 sequence reads: CSGTSNPANYEQYF. CDR3 DNA sequence: TGCAGTGGGACGTCTAATCCGGCCAACTACGAGCAGTACTTC.

The rearrangement uses TRBV28 and TRBJ2-7; D ambiguous. Germline-derived CDR1 and CDR2 are MDHEN and SYDVKM. Trimming removed 2 bases at V and 1 base at J, with 9 bases between. The CDR3 length is 14 residues. The CDR3 here is CASSLEAVSYEQYF. For the CDR3, the DNA is TGTGCCAGCAGTTTAGAGGCTGTTTCCTACGAGCAGTACTTC.